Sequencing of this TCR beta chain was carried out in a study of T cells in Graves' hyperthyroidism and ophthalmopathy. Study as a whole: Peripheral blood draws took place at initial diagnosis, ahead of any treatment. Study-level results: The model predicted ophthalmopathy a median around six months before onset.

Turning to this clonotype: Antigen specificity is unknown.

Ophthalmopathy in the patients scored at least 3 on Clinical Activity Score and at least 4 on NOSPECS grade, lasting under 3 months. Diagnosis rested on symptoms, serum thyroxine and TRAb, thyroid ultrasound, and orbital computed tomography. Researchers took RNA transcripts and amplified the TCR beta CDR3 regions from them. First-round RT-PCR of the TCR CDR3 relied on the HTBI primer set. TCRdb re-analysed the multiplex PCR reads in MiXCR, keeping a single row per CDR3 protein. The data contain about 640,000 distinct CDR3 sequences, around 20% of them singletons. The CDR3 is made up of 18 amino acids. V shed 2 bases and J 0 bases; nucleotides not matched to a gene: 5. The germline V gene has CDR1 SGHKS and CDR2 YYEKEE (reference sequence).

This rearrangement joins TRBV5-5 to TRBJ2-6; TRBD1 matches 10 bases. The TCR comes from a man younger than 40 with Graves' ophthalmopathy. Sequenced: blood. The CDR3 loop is CASSFGDRGPSGANVLTF. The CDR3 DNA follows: TGTGCCAGCAGCTTTGGGGACAGGGGACCCTCTGGGGCCAACGTCCTGACTTTC.